Listed below are T cell receptor beta chains from one sample, sequenced in a study of shared clonotypes between healthy human individuals. Clones were sequenced by immunoSEQ multiplex PCR, and TCRdb holds only the in-frame ones, with some missing. The table lists hundreds of thousands of clones, less than 80% of them singletons. Sequencing used memory CD4+ T cells sorted from blood. These TCRs come from a woman in her thirties in good health. CDR3s include the opening cysteine and the closing phenylalanine or tryptophan. The order of the fields is clone size, D gene, J gene, V gene, CDR3 DNA, CDR3 protein. A D gene is named only where the DNA matches it firmly. The listing skips clone size in some rows; elsewhere it reads once, few, many or a size class.

size: .
D: .
J: TRBJ1-2
V: TRBV7-9
DNA: TGTGCCAGCAGCTCGGCCCCCTATGGCTACACCTTC
CDR3: CASSSAPYGYTF

size: few
D: TRBD2
J: TRBJ2-3
V: TRBV2
DNA: TGTGCCAGCAGTGAACAACTAGCGGGAGTAACAGATACGCAGTATTTT
CDR3: CASSEQLAGVTDTQYF

size: .
D: TRBD1
J: TRBJ2-7
V: TRBV25-1
DNA: TGTGCCAGCAGTGGGGGACAGGGGCTAATAGAGCAGTACTTC
CDR3: CASSGGQGLIEQYF

size: .
D: .
J: TRBJ1-4
V: TRBV7-9
DNA: TGTGCCAGCAGCTTAGATTCACGGACTAATGAAAAACTGTTTTTT
CDR3: CASSLDSRTNEKLFF

size: few
D: TRBD2
J: TRBJ2-3
V: TRBV29-1
DNA: TGCAGCGTTTCGGGGACTAGCGGGAGGGCCGCAGATACGCAGTATTTT
CDR3: CSVSGTSGRAADTQYF

size: once
D: .
J: TRBJ1-1
V: TRBV20-1
DNA: TGCAGTGCTGGCCCGGGGGCGGAAGCTTTCTTT
CDR3: CSAGPGAEAFF

size: .
D: TRBD1
J: TRBJ1-1
V: TRBV7-2
DNA: TGTGCCAGCAGCCCCTGGACAGGGGAGGGCACTGAAGCTTTCTTT
CDR3: CASSPWTGEGTEAFF

size: once
D: .
J: TRBJ1-1
V: TRBV19
DNA: TGTGCCACTAGGAGGGGCGTACATGAAGCTTTCTTT
CDR3: CATRRGVHEAFF

size: .
D: .
J: TRBJ2-1
V: TRBV28
DNA: TGTGCCAGCAGTTTATCAACACCAACAGGGAGGGGTGAGCAGTTCTTC
CDR3: CASSLSTPTGRGEQFF

size: .
D: .
J: TRBJ2-1
V: TRBV12-5
DNA: TGTGCTAGTGGTTTGGTAAGACATGAGCAGTTCTTC
CDR3: CASGLVRHEQFF

size: .
D: .
J: TRBJ1-2
V: TRBV20-1
DNA: TGCAGTGCTAGCCACGACGGGCCAGCCGGATTC
CDR3: CSASHDGPAGF

size: .
D: TRBD1
J: TRBJ1-2
V: TRBV6-1
DNA: TGTGCCAGTATGGGACAGGCAAACTATGGCTACACCTTC
CDR3: CASMGQANYGYTF

size: .
D: .
J: TRBJ2-7
V: TRBV5-4
DNA: TGTGCCAGCAGCCCCCCATTTGCCTGGCGGCCAACCTCCTACGAGCAGTACTTC
CDR3: CASSPPFAWRPTSYEQYF

size: .
D: .
J: TRBJ2-7
V: TRBV2
DNA: TGTGCCAGCAGTGAAGAGGATAGCGCTTCCTACGAGCAGTACTTC
CDR3: CASSEEDSASYEQYF

size: .
D: TRBD1
J: TRBJ1-4
V: TRBV7-9
DNA: TGTGCCAGCTCGTTCACAGGGGCTGAAAAACTGTTTTTT
CDR3: CASSFTGAEKLFF

size: .
D: TRBD2
J: TRBJ2-3
V: TRBV7-9
DNA: TGTGCCAGCAGCCCCGATAGCGGGGGGGGTACAGATACGCAGTATTTT
CDR3: CASSPDSGGGTDTQYF

size: .
D: .
J: TRBJ1-2
V: TRBV19
DNA: TGTGCCAGTCATTATCGCGTTTTGGGCGCGGACTATGGCTACACCTTC
CDR3: CASHYRVLGADYGYTF

size: once
D: TRBD1
J: TRBJ2-1
V: TRBV28
DNA: TGTGCCAGCAGTTTAAGGACAGGGGGGTCTTACAATGAGCAGTTCTTC
CDR3: CASSLRTGGSYNEQFF

size: .
D: TRBD1
J: TRBJ1-5
V: TRBV6-1
DNA: TGTGCCAGCAGAAAAGACAGGGGTGCCAATGAGCCCCAGCATTTT
CDR3: CASRKDRGANEPQHF

size: .
D: TRBD1
J: TRBJ1-1
V: TRBV5-1
DNA: TGCGCCAGCAGCTTGTTCCCGGGACAGGAAGCTTTCTTT
CDR3: CASSLFPGQEAFF

size: .
D: .
J: TRBJ2-2
V: TRBV10-3
DNA: TGTGCCATCAGGGGGAAGGACACCGGGGAGCTGTTTTTT
CDR3: CAIRGKDTGELFF

size: .
D: TRBD2
J: TRBJ2-1
V: TRBV6-6
DNA: TGTGCCAGCAGGTCCAGCGGGAGCTCCTACAATGAGCAGTTCTTC
CDR3: CASRSSGSSYNEQFF

size: .
D: .
J: TRBJ1-5
V: TRBV2
DNA: TGTGCCAGCAGTGTAAGGGGTCAGCCCCAGCATTTT
CDR3: CASSVRGQPQHF

size: .
D: TRBD1
J: TRBJ1-2
V: TRBV13
DNA: TGTGCCAGCAGCCCCCGGACAGGAAACTATGGCTACACCTTC
CDR3: CASSPRTGNYGYTF

size: .
D: .
J: TRBJ2-3
V: TRBV6-5
DNA: TGTGCCAGCAGTTACCGCTTAGCGAGGAGCACAGATACGCAGTATTTT
CDR3: CASSYRLARSTDTQYF

size: .
D: .
J: TRBJ1-1
V: TRBV21-1
DNA: TGTGCCAGCAGCAAAGTAAGGGGTTGGGAGGGCACTGAAGCTTTCTTT
CDR3: CASSKVRGWEGTEAFF

size: few
D: .
J: TRBJ2-7
V: TRBV7-2
DNA: TGTGCCAGCAGCTCCGGGAACCCCTACGAGCAGTACTTC
CDR3: CASSSGNPYEQYF

size: .
D: .
J: TRBJ2-7
V: TRBV7-2
DNA: TGTGCCAGCAGCTCCGTGGGGTTTTACGAGCAGTACTTC
CDR3: CASSSVGFYEQYF

size: .
D: .
J: TRBJ2-1
V: TRBV6-1
DNA: TGTGCCAGCAGTGTAGGAGGCGCGCAGTTCTTC
CDR3: CASSVGGAQFF

size: .
D: TRBD2
J: TRBJ2-5
V: TRBV19
DNA: TGTGCCAGTAGTAGTGACGGGAGGGCCCTGCTGGGGGAGACCCAGTACTTC
CDR3: CASSSDGRALLGETQYF

size: .
D: .
J: TRBJ2-7
V: TRBV6-6
DNA: TGTGCCAGCAGTCCCCAGGGTTCCCACGAGCAGTACTTC
CDR3: CASSPQGSHEQYF

size: .
D: .
J: TRBJ2-7
V: TRBV27
DNA: TGTGCCAGCAGTCCGGAGGGACGAAGGAGCTCCTACGAGCAGTACTTC
CDR3: CASSPEGRRSSYEQYF

size: few
D: TRBD1
J: TRBJ1-2
V: TRBV7-2
DNA: TGTGCCAGCAGCTTAGACAGGGGGGATGGCTACACCTTC
CDR3: CASSLDRGDGYTF

size: .
D: .
J: TRBJ1-1
V: TRBV6-5
DNA: TGTGCCAGCAGTTACTCGAGGCGACTCCCGATATCTGAAGCTTTCTTT
CDR3: CASSYSRRLPISEAFF

size: .
D: .
J: TRBJ2-7
V: TRBV7-9
DNA: TGTGCCAGCAACATGGGCGGCTCAGGATCCTCCTACGAGCAGTACTTC
CDR3: CASNMGGSGSSYEQYF

size: .
D: .
J: TRBJ2-5
V: TRBV2
DNA: TGTGCCAGCAGTCCGACAGGACAAGAGACCCAGTACTTC
CDR3: CASSPTGQETQYF

size: many
D: .
J: TRBJ1-2
V: TRBV5-1
DNA: TGCGCCAGCAGCCCCCATGGGGCGGGGTATGGCTACACCTTC
CDR3: CASSPHGAGYGYTF

size: few
D: .
J: TRBJ2-7
V: TRBV28
DNA: TGTGCCAGCGAAGGGTCGGAGGCTTACGAGCAGTACTTC
CDR3: CASEGSEAYEQYF

size: .
D: .
J: TRBJ2-5
V: TRBV30
DNA: TGTGCCTGGGGGGGTCAGGGCGTGAAGACCCAGTACTTC
CDR3: CAWGGQGVKTQYF

size: .
D: TRBD1
J: TRBJ2-4
V: TRBV19
DNA: TGTGCCAGTAGTCCAGGGACAGGGGGATCTAAAAACATTCAGTACTTC
CDR3: CASSPGTGGSKNIQYF

size: few
D: .
J: TRBJ2-1
V: TRBV18
DNA: TGTGCCAGCTCACGGGTCGAGTGGAGTAATGAGCAGTTCTTC
CDR3: CASSRVEWSNEQFF

size: .
D: TRBD2
J: TRBJ2-2
V: TRBV13
DNA: TGTGCCAGCAGCTCCTGGACTAGCGGTCTCACCGGGGAGCTGTTTTTT
CDR3: CASSSWTSGLTGELFF

size: few
D: .
J: TRBJ1-5
V: TRBV10-3
DNA: TGTGCCATCAAGCGGGAAGGGCAGCCCCAGCATTTT
CDR3: CAIKREGQPQHF

size: .
D: .
J: TRBJ1-3
V: TRBV4-1
DNA: TGCGCCAGCAGCCATAAGCCCCCCGGGGATGTGGACACCATATATTTT
CDR3: CASSHKPPGDVDTIYF

size: few
D: TRBD1
J: TRBJ1-1
V: TRBV27
DNA: TGTGCCAGCAGTTTATCGGGGTGGACAGGGCTGAACACTGAAGCTTTCTTT
CDR3: CASSLSGWTGLNTEAFF

size: .
D: .
J: TRBJ2-2
V: TRBV5-1
DNA: TGCGCCAGCAGCTTGGTCAGGGGCGCTGACACCGGGGAGCTGTTTTTT
CDR3: CASSLVRGADTGELFF

size: once
D: .
J: TRBJ2-7
V: TRBV28
DNA: TGTGCCAGCAGCCCGCGGAGTGGACTCGCCGGGTCGGAGCAGTACTTC
CDR3: CASSPRSGLAGSEQYF

size: .
D: TRBD1
J: TRBJ1-2
V: TRBV6-6
DNA: TGTGCCAGCAGTTACTCGGACAGGGAGTATGGCTACACCTTC
CDR3: CASSYSDREYGYTF

size: .
D: .
J: TRBJ1-2
V: TRBV11-2
DNA: TGTGCCAGCAGCCTGGATGGGTACAGAGACTATGGCTACACCTTC
CDR3: CASSLDGYRDYGYTF

size: .
D: .
J: TRBJ2-5
V: TRBV5-4
DNA: TGTGCCAGCAGCTCACAATCAAGGGTCGGGGAGACCCAGTACTTC
CDR3: CASSSQSRVGETQYF

size: once
D: TRBD1
J: TRBJ2-7
V: TRBV6-5
DNA: TGTGCCAGCAGCCCAGGACAGGGCGAACGGCAGTACTTC
CDR3: CASSPGQGERQYF